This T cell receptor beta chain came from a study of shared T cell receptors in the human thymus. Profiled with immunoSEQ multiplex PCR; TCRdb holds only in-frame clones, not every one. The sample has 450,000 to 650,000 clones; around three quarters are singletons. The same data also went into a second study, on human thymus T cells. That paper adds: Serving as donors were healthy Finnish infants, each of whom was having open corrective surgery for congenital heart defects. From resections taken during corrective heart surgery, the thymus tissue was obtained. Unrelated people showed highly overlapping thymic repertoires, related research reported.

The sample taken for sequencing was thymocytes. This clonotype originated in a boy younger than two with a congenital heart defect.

CDR3 bases: TGTGCCAGCAGCTTACAGGACAGGGGCTACGAGCAGTACTTC. It translates to CASSLQDRGYEQYF. The chain carries TRBV7-9 and TRBJ2-7; 9 nucleotides line up with TRBD1. The V segment lost 2 bases and the J segment 3 bases; nucleotides outside the gene matches: 2. CDR1 and CDR2 from the germline V gene are SEHNR and FQNEAQ (reference sequence). This CDR3 is 14 amino acids long.